Listed below are T cell receptor beta chains from one sample, sequenced in a study of human T cells and chemical hapten exposure. Via MiXCR, TCRdb re-called the RACE reads, giving one row per CDR3 protein. This table has fewer than 300,000 distinct CDR3 sequences, approximately 7.5% appearing once. Sequenced material: whole blood, taken in connection with sensitization to the hapten diphenylcyclopropenone (DPC). The source of these receptors is a man aged 18 to 35 with alopecia areata. Some clones in this sample may be carry-over from other donors' samples. The CDR3 runs from the conserved cysteine through the conserved F or W. A D gene is named only where the DNA matches it firmly. Clone size, where shown, is once, few, many, or a class for clones that have expanded.

j_call v_call d_call clone_size cdr3_nt cdr3_aa
TRBJ1-4 TRBV24-1 NA few TGTGCCACCAGTGATCCGACGATGAAAGATGAAAAACTGTTTTTT CATSDPTMKDEKLFF
TRBJ1-1 TRBV4-1 NA many TGCGCCAGCAGCCTATGGCTATTGAACACTGAAGCTTTCTTT CASSLWLLNTEAFF
TRBJ1-1 TRBV12-3/TRBV12-4 NA NA TGTGCCAGCAGTTATTCGGGGGGCTCTGAAGCTTTCTTT CASSYSGGSEAFF
TRBJ2-1 TRBV6-5 NA many TGTGCCAGCAGTCCGATTAGGACAGACGACAATGAGCAGTTCTTC CASSPIRTDDNEQFF
TRBJ2-7 TRBV10-3 NA NA TGTGCCATCAGTGAGGCTCAGGGTCTATACGAGCAGTACTTC CAISEAQGLYEQYF
TRBJ2-1 TRBV7-3 TRBD1 NA TGTGCCAGCACCAAGGGGGACAGCACCTACAATGAGCAGTTCTTC CASTKGDSTYNEQFF
TRBJ2-1 TRBV11-2 NA NA TGTGCCAGCTCCTTAGGCCGAGGAAATCTTCGGTTCTTC CASSLGRGNLRFF
TRBJ1-2 TRBV18 TRBD1 few TGTGCCAGCTCACAGGGGGCGCCCATAATTAACTATGGCTACACCTTC CASSQGAPIINYGYTF
TRBJ1-5 TRBV12-3/TRBV12-4 NA NA TGTGCCAGCAGGTGGGGCATCAATCAGCCCCAGCATTTT CASRWGINQPQHF
TRBJ1-4 TRBV7-2 NA few TGTGCCAGCAGCTTAGGTTGGGGGGTTAATGAAAAACTGTTTTTT CASSLGWGVNEKLFF
TRBJ1-5 TRBV10-3 NA many TGTGCCATCACTCCGGGGGGCGGTCAGCCCCAGCATTTT CAITPGGGQPQHF
TRBJ2-3 TRBV6-5 TRBD2 many TGTGCCAGCAGTATCACCGTGGGGGGGGGCACAGATACGCAGTATTTT CASSITVGGGTDTQYF
TRBJ1-6 TRBV5-5 NA many TGTGCCAGCAGCTTGGTCGGCGCTTTTAATTCACCCCTCCACTTT CASSLVGAFNSPLHF
TRBJ1-5 TRBV19 NA NA TGTGCCAGTAGTATTGGACTTATTAGCAATCAGCCCCAGCATTTT CASSIGLISNQPQHF
TRBJ2-2 TRBV2 NA NA TGTGCCACCCGAGGGGTGGGGGTAACCGGGGAGCTGTTTTTT CATRGVGVTGELFF
TRBJ1-1 TRBV5-5 NA many TGTGCCAGCAGCTTGCAGGGTTTAGAGGGTGTCACTGAAGCTTTCTTT CASSLQGLEGVTEAFF
TRBJ1-1 TRBV25-1 TRBD1 few TGTGCCAGCAGGACGACAGGGCCGAACACTGAAGCTTTCTTT CASRTTGPNTEAFF
TRBJ1-4 TRBV2 TRBD1 NA TGTGCCAGCAGTGGACAGGGGGCGCGAGAAAAACTGTTTTTT CASSGQGAREKLFF
TRBJ1-6 TRBV9 NA NA TGTGCCAGCAGCGTTGAAGTAGACTATAATTCACCCCTCCACTTT CASSVEVDYNSPLHF
TRBJ2-1 TRBV6-2/TRBV6-3 TRBD1 many TGTGCCAGCAGTCCAAGGGACAGGGCCTACAATGAGCAGTTCTTC CASSPRDRAYNEQFF
TRBJ2-3 TRBV4-3 TRBD2 many TGCGCCAGCACCCCCGATGTGGCGGGGGGGCTGGCAGATACGCAGTATTTT CASTPDVAGGLADTQYF
TRBJ2-1 TRBV6-1 TRBD2 many TGTGCCAGCACATTAAGGACTAGTTTCCCGGGTGAGCAGTTCTTC CASTLRTSFPGEQFF
TRBJ2-3 TRBV5-1 NA NA TGCGCCAGCAGCAGGGACACCCAAGGGGATACGCAGTATTTT CASSRDTQGDTQYF
TRBJ2-5 TRBV20-1 NA few TGCAGTGCTAGGGGGGGAGAGACCCAGTACTTC CSARGGETQYF
TRBJ1-6 TRBV28 NA few TGTGCCAGCAGTTCGGCCTTTAATTCACCCCTCCACTTT CASSSAFNSPLHF
TRBJ2-1 TRBV24-1 TRBD1 many TGTGCCACCAGTGATTTTAGCACCGGGACAGGGTTTTACAATGAGCAGTTCTTC CATSDFSTGTGFYNEQFF
TRBJ1-4 TRBV7-3 TRBD1 NA TGTGCCAGCAGCTTAGAAGGGGGCACTAATGAAAAACTGTTTTTT CASSLEGGTNEKLFF
TRBJ1-2 TRBV6-1 NA NA TGTGCCAGCAGTGAACGGAGACAGTCCTCTAACTATGGCTACACCTTC CASSERRQSSNYGYTF
TRBJ1-1 TRBV27 NA NA TGTGCCAGCAGTTGGGGGGGGCCGGGTTTGGTCACTGAAGCTTTCTTT CASSWGGPGLVTEAFF
TRBJ2-5 TRBV7-3 NA NA TGTGCCAGCAGCTTAAAGGGCCGGCAAGAGACCCAGTACTTC CASSLKGRQETQYF
TRBJ1-1 TRBV9 NA many TGTGCCAGCAGCGTCGGACCGCCGGGGGCTGAAGCTTTCTTT CASSVGPPGAEAFF
TRBJ2-6 TRBV5-1 NA NA TGCGCCAGCAGCTTGGGAGGGCTTCCCGGGGCCAACGTCCTGACTTTC CASSLGGLPGANVLTF
TRBJ2-5 TRBV5-1 NA many TGCGCCAGCAGCTTAACGGGGTTGGAGACCCAGTACTTC CASSLTGLETQYF
TRBJ1-1 TRBV29-1 NA NA TGCAGCGTTGTTGAGGGGTCGGGGACTGAAGCTTTCTTT CSVVEGSGTEAFF
TRBJ2-3 TRBV7-6 TRBD2 NA TGTGCCAGCAGCCACTCCCTTAGGGAGCGGGGGTTCTCAGATACGCAGTATTTT CASSHSLRERGFSDTQYF
TRBJ2-3 TRBV7-2 NA NA TGTGCCAGCAGCTTAGATCGGGGTCTAGATACGCAGTATTTT CASSLDRGLDTQYF
TRBJ1-4 TRBV25-1 NA many TGTGCCAGCAGTGAAGGAGAGGGACACTTGAATGAAAAACTGTTTTTT CASSEGEGHLNEKLFF
TRBJ2-2 TRBV28 NA NA TGTGCCAGCAGGAGATGGGGGACGGACACCGGGGAGCTGTTTTTT CASRRWGTDTGELFF
TRBJ1-1 TRBV28 TRBD1 many TGTGCCAGCAGGGGACAGGTTAACACTGAAGCTTTCTTT CASRGQVNTEAFF
TRBJ2-5 TRBV5-1 NA few TGCGCCAGCAGCTTACCGGCGACAGGTCTCCAAGAGACCCAGTACTTC CASSLPATGLQETQYF
TRBJ1-2 TRBV3-1 NA many TGTGCCAGCAGCCAAGAAGTAGGCCTCTATGGCTACACCTTC CASSQEVGLYGYTF
TRBJ2-1 TRBV7-9 TRBD1 NA TGTGCCAGCAGCTTAGCGCTTGGGACAGCTTACAATGAGCAGTTCTTC CASSLALGTAYNEQFF
TRBJ1-2 TRBV29-1 NA many TGCAGCGCGGGAGGTGCAGGGCATGGCTACACCTTC CSAGGAGHGYTF
TRBJ2-3 TRBV7-7 TRBD1 few TGTGCCAGCAGCCCCGTTGGACAGGACCATACGCAGTATTTT CASSPVGQDHTQYF